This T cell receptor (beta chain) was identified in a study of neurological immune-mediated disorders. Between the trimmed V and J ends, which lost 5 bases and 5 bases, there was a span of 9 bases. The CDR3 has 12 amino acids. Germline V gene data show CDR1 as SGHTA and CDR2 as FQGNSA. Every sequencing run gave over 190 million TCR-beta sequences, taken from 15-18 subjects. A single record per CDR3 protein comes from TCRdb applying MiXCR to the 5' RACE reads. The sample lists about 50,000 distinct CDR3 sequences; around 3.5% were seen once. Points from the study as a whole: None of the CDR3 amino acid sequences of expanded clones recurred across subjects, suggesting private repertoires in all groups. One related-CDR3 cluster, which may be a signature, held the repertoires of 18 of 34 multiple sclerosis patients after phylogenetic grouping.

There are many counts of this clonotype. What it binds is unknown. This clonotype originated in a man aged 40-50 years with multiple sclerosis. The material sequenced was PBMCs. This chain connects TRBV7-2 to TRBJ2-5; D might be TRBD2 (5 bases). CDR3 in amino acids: CASSPGVETQYF. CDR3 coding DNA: TGTGCCAGCAGCCCCGGGGTTGAGACCCAGTACTTC.